This T cell receptor beta chain was identified in a study of blood T cell repertoires in COVID-19. Whole-study context: Sources were T cells, B-cell-depleted T cells, or PBMCs; the material itself was cDNA or gDNA.

Sequencing was performed with immunoSEQ multiplex PCR; in TCRdb, only in-frame clones are kept and a portion is missing. The table has about 59,000 clones, 73% seen once. Trimming took 1 base from V and 2 from J, leaving 12 bases between them. CDR3 length equals 16 residues. CDR1 is LGHDT, CDR2 YNNKEL, per germline (reference sequence). The clonotype originates from a woman between 45 and 60 years old with active or convalescent COVID-19. The genes are TRBV3-1 (or the pseudogene TRBV3-2) and TRBJ1-3; D is possibly TRBD1 (5 bases). Sequenced material: peripheral blood. CDR3 loop: CASSQGWGLPGNTIYF. CDR3 coding DNA: TGTGCCAGCAGCCAAGGTTGGGGCCTTCCTGGAAACACCATATATTTT.